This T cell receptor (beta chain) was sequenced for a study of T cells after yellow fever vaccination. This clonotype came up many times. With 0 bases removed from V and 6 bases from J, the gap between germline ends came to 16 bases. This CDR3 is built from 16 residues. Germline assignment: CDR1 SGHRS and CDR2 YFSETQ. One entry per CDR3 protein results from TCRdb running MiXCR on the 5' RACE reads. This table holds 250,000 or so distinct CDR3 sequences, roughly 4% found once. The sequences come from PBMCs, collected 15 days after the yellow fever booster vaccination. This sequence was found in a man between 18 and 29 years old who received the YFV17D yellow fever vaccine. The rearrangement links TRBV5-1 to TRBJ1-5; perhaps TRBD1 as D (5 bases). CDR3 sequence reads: CASSLDGPGYGQPQHF. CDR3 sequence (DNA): TGCGCCAGCAGCTTGGATGGCCCAGGGTATGGTCAGCCCCAGCATTTT.